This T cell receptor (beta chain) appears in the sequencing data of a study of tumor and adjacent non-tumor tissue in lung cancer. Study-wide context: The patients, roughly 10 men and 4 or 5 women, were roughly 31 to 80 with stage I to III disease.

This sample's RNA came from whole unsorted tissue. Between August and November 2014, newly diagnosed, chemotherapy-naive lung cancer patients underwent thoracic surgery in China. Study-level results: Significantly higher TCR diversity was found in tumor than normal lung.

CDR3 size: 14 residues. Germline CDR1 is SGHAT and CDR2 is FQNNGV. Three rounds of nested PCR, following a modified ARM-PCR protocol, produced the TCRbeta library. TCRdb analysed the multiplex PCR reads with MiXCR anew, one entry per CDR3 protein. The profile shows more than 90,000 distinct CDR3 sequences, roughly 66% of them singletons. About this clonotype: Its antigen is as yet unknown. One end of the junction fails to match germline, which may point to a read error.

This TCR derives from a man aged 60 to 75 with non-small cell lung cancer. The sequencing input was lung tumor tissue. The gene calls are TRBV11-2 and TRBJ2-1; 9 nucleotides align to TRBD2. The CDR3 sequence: CASMAGGRAGEQFF. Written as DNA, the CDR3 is TGTGCCAGCATGGCTGGCGGGAGGGCGGGTGAGCAGTTCTTT.